The next 27 T cell receptor beta chains were all read from a single sample in a study of Ad26.COV2.S vaccination and SARS-CoV-2 variants. Treatment reported: about 20 received Ad26.COV2.S at low or high dose, single or two shots; roughly 5 received placebo; per-sample allocation not given. On day 63 after the first injection, vaccine and placebo recipients gave samples. Using immunoSEQ multiplex PCR, the repertoire was profiled, and TCRdb retains in-frame clones only, with some absent. This sample has 300,000 to 400,000 clones, with around four fifths found just once. The source material was peripheral blood, sampled in a trial of Ad26.COV2.S vaccine versus placebo. These receptors came from a person between 18 and 59 years old who received the Ad26.COV2.S COVID-19 vaccine or a placebo.

The genes are TRBV4-2 and TRBJ2-5; 7 bases match TRBD2. Germline CDR1 reads LGHNA; CDR2 reads YNFKEQ. V shed 4 bases, J shed 2 bases, and the junction held 13 bases outside the gene matches. The CDR3 runs 17 residues. CDR3 DNA sequence: TGTGCCAGCAGCCCCGCCGCTCGACGGGACTATCAAGAGACCCAGTACTTC. It is translated as CASSPAARRDYQETQYF.

This chain uses TRBV4-2 with TRBJ2-3; 12 bases agree with TRBD2. The CDR3 is 18 residues long. The V and J ends lost 3 bases and 3 bases, in that order; junction bases with no gene match: 10. Germline V gene data show CDR1 as LGHNA and CDR2 as YNFKEQ. In nucleotides, the CDR3 is TGTGCCAGCAGCCAGGAGACTAGCGGGGGCGGACAGACAGATACGCAGTATTTT. It yields the protein CASSQETSGGGQTDTQYF.

On this clone itself: Other DNA sequences in the same sample also yield this CDR3. The chain recombines TRBV5-1 with TRBJ1-4, with a possible D match to TRBD1 (6 bases). Germline assignment: CDR1 SGHRS and CDR2 YFSETQ. V lost 1 base and J 8 bases, leaving 12 bases between the germline ends. The CDR3 runs to 14 residues. The CDR3 sequence is CASSLSQGSEKLFF. The CDR3 region has the DNA TGCGCCAGCAGCTTGTCACAGGGTAGCGAAAAACTGTTTTTT. The full variable domain, with the rest looked up from reference TRBV5-1 and TRBJ1-4, is KAGVTQTPRYLIKTRGQQVTLSCSPISGHRSVSWYQQTPGQGLQFLFEYFSETQRNKGNFPGRFSGRQFSNSRSEMNVSTLELGDSALYLCASSLSQGSEKLFFGSGTQLSVL.

This clone was seen once. V is TRBV28 and J is TRBJ2-7; D not resolved. The CDR3 runs to 18 residues. Germline CDR1 MDHEN, CDR2 SYDVKM. Between the trimmed V and J ends, which lost 6 bases and 0 bases, there was a span of 24 bases. CDR3 nucleotides: TGTGCCAGCAGGTTCACAATCCACAACCCAAAAAGCTCCTACGAGCAGTACTTC. This sequence encodes CASRFTIHNPKSSYEQYF.

The chain has TRBV3-1 (or the pseudogene TRBV3-2) and TRBJ2-5; D is ambiguous. Looked up from germline, CDR1 is LGHDT and CDR2 is YNNKEL (reference sequence). V lost 2 bases and J lost 7, with 8 bases in between. The CDR3 loop spans 12 amino acids. CDR3 sequence reads: CASSQLPGTQYF. CDR3 coding DNA: TGTGCCAGCAGCCAACTCCCGGGGACCCAGTACTTC.

The CDR3 sequence is CASGLVGVGTDTQYF. The CDR3, as DNA: TGTGCTAGTGGCCTCGTGGGGGTTGGCACAGATACGCAGTATTTT. The V gene is TRBV12-5, the J gene TRBJ2-3, with D tentatively TRBD1 or TRBD2 (5 bases each). CDR1 is LGHNT, CDR2 FRNRAP, per germline. CDR3 length: 15 amino acids. Trimming left V 6 bases short and J 1 base short, with 14 bases between.

This rearrangement joins TRBV5-6 to TRBJ2-2; 7 bases agree with TRBD1. The V segment lost 4 bases and the J segment 6 bases; nucleotides outside the gene matches: 6. Germline-derived CDR1 and CDR2 are SGHDT and YYEEEE. The CDR3 is 14 amino acids. The CDR3 DNA is TGTGCCAGCAGCCGGATAACAGGGGCCGGGGAGCTGTTTTTT. It encodes CASSRITGAGELFF.

The table lists this clone with a count of one. V usage is TRBV27 and J usage is TRBJ1-3; D perhaps matches TRBD1 (5 bases). CDR3 length: 17 amino acids. V lost 2 bases and J lost 2, with 16 bases in between. Germline lookup yields CDR1 MNHEY and CDR2 SMNVEV (reference sequence). CDR3 amino acids: CASSLAGPGEAGNTIYF. The CDR3 DNA reads TGTGCCAGCAGTTTAGCAGGGCCGGGCGAGGCTGGAAACACCATATATTTT.

The chain is built from TRBV5-1 and TRBJ1-1; D perhaps matches TRBD1 (6 bases). Trimming pared 4 bases from V and 0 bases from J, leaving 19 bases between. The CDR3 consists of 17 residues. Germline lookup yields CDR1 SGHRS and CDR2 YFSETQ. The CDR3 loop reads CASSLPRGGEMNTEAFF. The CDR3 DNA reads as TGCGCCAGCAGCCTCCCGAGAGGGGGAGAGATGAACACTGAAGCTTTCTTT. The whole variable domain, filled in from reference TRBV5-1 and TRBJ1-1, reads KAGVTQTPRYLIKTRGQQVTLSCSPISGHRSVSWYQQTPGQGLQFLFEYFSETQRNKGNFPGRFSGRQFSNSRSEMNVSTLELGDSALYLCASSLPRGGEMNTEAFFGQGTRLTVV.

V and J are TRBV3-1 (or the pseudogene TRBV3-2) and TRBJ1-6; maybe TRBD1 (5 bases). The CDR3 has 17 amino acids. The germline gives CDR1 LGHDT, CDR2 YNNKEL (reference sequence). The V end lost 1 base, the J end lost 0 bases, and 10 bases lay between the germline ends. CDR3: CASSQAGLSSYNSPLHF. The CDR3 nucleotides read TGTGCCAGCAGCCAAGCAGGGCTCAGCTCCTATAATTCACCCCTCCACTTT.

The count of this clone is one. The rearrangement uses TRBV9 and TRBJ1-6; weak D call: TRBD1 (5 bases). Germline V lookup: CDR1 SGDLS, CDR2 YYNGEE. This CDR3 comprises 15 residues. V lost 7 bases and J 1 base, leaving 12 bases between the germline ends. CDR3: CASYTGRSYNSPLHF. As DNA, the CDR3 is TGTGCCAGCTATACAGGTAGATCCTATAATTCACCCCTCCACTTT.

The rearrangement uses TRBV5-4 and TRBJ2-5; unclear D gene. V was trimmed by 1 base and J by 4 bases, leaving 11 bases between them. Germline values: CDR1 SGHNT, CDR2 YYREEE (reference sequence). This CDR3 spans 14 amino acids. This chain's CDR3 is CASSLFGVRETQYF. The CDR3 bases are TGTGCCAGCAGCTTGTTTGGGGTCCGAGAGACCCAGTACTTC.

The rearrangement joins TRBV2 to TRBJ1-2; 10 positions match TRBD1. The CDR3 totals 14 residues. Germline CDR1 is SNHLY and CDR2 is FYNNEI. V shed 6 bases and J 5 bases; nucleotides not matched to a gene: 6. CDR3 sequence: CASSLDRGSYGYTF. The CDR3 region has the DNA TGTGCCAGCAGCCTGGACAGGGGGTCATATGGCTACACCTTC.

The chain couples TRBV29-1 to TRBJ2-5, with a weak D call TRBD2 (7 bases). CDR3 length: 15 residues. Per germline, CDR1 SQVTM and CDR2 ANQGSEA. Deletions cut 6 bases from V and 5 bases from J, with 22 bases between. The CDR3 is CSVEPGGGRFETQYF. The CDR3 DNA sequence: TGCAGCGTGGAACCTGGGGGGGGGCGTTTTGAGACCCAGTACTTC.

The chain carries TRBV4-1 and TRBJ1-1; TRBD1 matches at 7 bases. V lost 1 base and J lost 4; bases outside the gene matches: 3. Germline V gene sequence: CDR1 MGHRA, CDR2 YSYEKL. The CDR3 loop spans 14 amino acids. CDR3 in amino acids: CASSQVAGGTEAFF. The CDR3 region has the DNA TGCGCCAGCAGCCAAGTTGCAGGGGGCACTGAAGCTTTCTTT.

CDR3: CATSRGQSTDTQYF. DNA of the CDR3: TGTGCCACCAGCAGAGGACAGAGCACAGATACGCAGTATTTT. This rearrangement joins TRBV15 to TRBJ2-3; D perhaps matches TRBD1 (5 bases). The germline gives CDR1 LNHNV, CDR2 YYDKDF (reference sequence). Trimming stripped 1 base from V and 0 bases from J, with 5 bases between. The CDR3 covers 14 residues.

This rearrangement joins TRBV3-1 (or the pseudogene TRBV3-2) to TRBJ2-4, with 8 bases aligning to TRBD1. Germline V gene lookup returns CDR1 LGHDT and CDR2 YNNKEL (reference sequence). Trimming removed 2 bases from V and 5 bases from J; junction bases left unmatched: 2. The CDR3 has 14 residues. Here the CDR3 reads CASSQLDRENIQYF. In DNA, the CDR3 is TGTGCCAGCAGCCAATTGGACAGGGAAAACATTCAGTACTTC.

The V call is TRBV5-4, the J call TRBJ1-2; TRBD1 agrees at 10 bases. The CDR3 is made up of 15 amino acids. Germline CDR1 is SGHNT and CDR2 is YYREEE (reference sequence). The J segment lost 8 bases and the V segment lost 4 bases, leaving 11 bases of the junction unmatched. The CDR3 sequence: CASSRTGQGVEGYTF. In DNA, the CDR3 is TGTGCCAGCAGCCGAACAGGACAGGGGGTAGAAGGCTACACCTTC.

The chain carries TRBV6-1 and TRBJ1-2; the D is unclear. Trimming pared 1 base from V and 4 bases from J, leaving 10 bases between. Germline CDR1 and CDR2: MNHNS and SASEGT. The CDR3 is 14 amino acids. CDR3 DNA sequence: TGTGCCAGCAGTGAAGGGGATTTCGGCTATGGCTACACCTTC. It is translated as CASSEGDFGYGYTF.

This clone was seen just once. One end of the junction does not line up with germline, which may come from a read error. The chain is built from TRBV20-1 and TRBJ2-5; D call uncertain. The CDR3 is made up of 12 amino acids. The germline CDR1 and CDR2 sequences are DFQATT and SNEGSKA (reference sequence). Here the CDR3 DNA reads TGCAGTGCTAGTTTTACCCAAGGGACCCAGTACTTC. Translation: CSASFTQGTQYF.

This chain joins TRBV7-8 and TRBJ1-2; 8 bases agree with TRBD1. The CDR3 is 13 amino acids. V was pared by 5 bases and J by 4 bases, with 3 bases of the junction left unmatched. CDR1 is SGHVS and CDR2 is FQNEAQ in the germline V gene. The CDR3 bases are TGTGCCAGCAGCAACGACAGGGGCTATGGCTACACCTTC. Encoded protein: CASSNDRGYGYTF.

This chain connects TRBV19 to TRBJ1-1, with 8 bases lining up with TRBD1. The CDR3 spans 15 residues. Germline assignment: CDR1 LNHDA and CDR2 SQIVND (reference sequence). The ends lost 9 bases at V and 0 bases at J; junction bases unmatched: 9. CDR3 in amino acids: CARAQGAPMNTEAFF. DNA for the CDR3: TGTGCCAGGGCTCAGGGGGCCCCTATGAACACTGAAGCTTTCTTT.

The chain combines TRBV7-9 with TRBJ1-3; perhaps TRBD1 as D (5 bases). The CDR3 runs to 15 residues. Germline V gene data show CDR1 as SEHNR and CDR2 as FQNEAQ (reference sequence). V lost 0 bases, J lost 4 bases, and 10 bases lay in between. CDR3 bases: TGTGCCAGCAGCTTAGCGGGGGGTGCGGGAAACACCATATATTTT. It translates to CASSLAGGAGNTIYF.

The V and J genes are TRBV5-1 and TRBJ1-2; D remains unclear. The ends were cut back, 0 bases at V and 8 bases at J, with 14 bases in the middle. The CDR3 is 14 residues long. CDR1 is SGHRS, CDR2 YFSETQ, per germline. CDR3 in amino acids: CASSLDPGFWGYTF. The CDR3 DNA reads TGCGCCAGCAGCTTGGATCCGGGTTTCTGGGGCTACACCTTC.

The rearrangement joins TRBV5-1 to TRBJ2-1; 7 bases line up with TRBD2. Per the germline V gene, CDR1 is SGHRS and CDR2 is YFSETQ. J lost 0 bases, V lost 4 bases, and 4 bases had no gene match. The CDR3 covers 15 residues. The CDR3 loop is CASSPGGNSYNEQFF. The CDR3 DNA sequence: TGCGCCAGCAGCCCGGGGGGAAACTCCTACAATGAGCAGTTCTTC.

The CDR3 is CASSAPGLVSTETQYF. The DNA for the CDR3 is TGTGCCAGCAGCGCTCCGGGACTAGTCAGTACTGAGACCCAGTACTTC. The chain recombines TRBV27 with TRBJ2-5; TRBD2 matches 8 bases. Trimming removed 6 bases from V and 5 bases from J; junction bases left unmatched: 14. Germline V CDR1 and CDR2: MNHEY, SMNVEV (reference sequence). The CDR3 runs to 16 residues.

CDR3 region: CASSSWEESSYNEQFF. The DNA of the CDR3 is TGTGCCAGCAGCTCTTGGGAGGAGAGCTCCTACAATGAGCAGTTCTTC. This chain connects TRBV5-4 to TRBJ2-1, with D tentatively TRBD2 (6 bases). Germline lookup yields CDR1 SGHNT and CDR2 YYREEE (reference sequence). There are 16 residues in the CDR3. The germline V and J ends were trimmed by 3 bases and 0 bases, with 13 bases remaining between them. Supplemented by reference TRBV5-4 and TRBJ2-1, the full variable domain reads ETGVTQSPTHLIKTRGQQVTLRCSSQSGHNTVSWYQQALGQGPQFIFQYYREEENGRGNFPPRFSGLQFPNYSSELNVNALELDDSALYLCASSSWEESSYNEQFFGPGTRLTVL.